Listed here is a single T cell receptor beta chain. Its antigen remains undetermined. No base quality information exists; no much larger clone differs at one position. This entry comes from a study of graft-versus-host responses after intestinal transplantation (dated by TCRdb to the early 2020s). Study-wide context: Multivisceral, liver-intestinal, or isolated intestinal transplants were received by the recipients. Every recipient was given anti-thymocyte globulin induction, then maintenance tacrolimus and steroids for 3 to 4 years. Bulk TCR-beta CDR3 sequencing was used to track graft-versus-host and host-versus-graft alloreactive T cell clones in the graft, circulation and bone marrow after intestinal transplantation. Alloreactive clones were identified by sequencing pre-transplant mixed lymphocyte reaction products and comparing them with unstimulated pre-transplant donor and recipient T cells. Of the roughly 26 intestinal transplant recipients enrolled in the cohort, one of whom was a retransplant, 3 patients without pretransplant specimens were excluded. Donor T cell macrochimerism was defined as a peak of at least 4% donor T cells among recipient peripheral blood mononuclear cells. Instead of going to the commercial service, samples from a few later patients were sequenced in-house on an Illumina MiSeq and processed with MiXCR. Study-wide findings and limitations: Conclusions were limited by the relatively low number and heterogeneity of intestinal transplant patients. In the allografts of patients with donor T cell macrochimerism, GvH to HvG T cell clonal ratios were high. Peak levels of circulating GvH clones were associated with declines in HvG clones early after transplant. GvH clones were detected in recipient bone marrow, and some appeared earlier in ileal mucosa or blood, consistent with an intestinal mucosal origin.

To prepare the library, the immunoSEQ multiplex PCR assay was applied. Adaptive Biotechnologies carried out high-throughput TCR-beta CDR3 sequencing of genomic DNA for most patients. From the authors' description of their analysis: Adaptive's ImmunoSEQ software supplied the TCR sequencing data for 18 patients, while MiXCR and VDJtools were used to process three other patients. CDR3 nucleotide sequences shared between donor and recipient were removed because their origin could not be assigned. Alloreactive clones required at least 2-fold expansion over unstimulated cells and minimum CFSE-low frequency of 0.002% (template counts) or 0.001% (read counts). Mappable clones were those detected in sequenced pre-transplant spleen, lymph node, or MLR CFSE-low populations of the donor or recipient. The cumulative frequency of alloreactive clones was calculated as a percentage of all sequences, weighted by copy number. The immuneACCESS repertoire file appears here via TCRdb, limited to in-frame rearrangements. These files lack a portion of the clones; in checked studies, under half of the deficit traces to unresolved V genes, and the cause of the others is not known. That table furnishes V, J and clone size, whereas the DNA furnished D and trimming. The sample table lists roughly 40,000 clones, more than 85% of them with a count of one. The top ten clonotypes cover 4% to 4.5% of the sample.

V is cut back by 10 bases and J by 8 bases, with 4 bases in the junction unmatched. The CDR3 starts with the cysteine, ends with the phenylalanine, and has 13 residues. Only the CDR3 DNA is retained, 39 bases long and in frame from the first base. CDR1 and CDR2, looked up from the germline V gene, are SNHLY and FYNNEI. Blood samples were collected up to 4 times in the first month after transplant and then at least monthly when available. The TCR sequence derives from a human patient who received an intestinal transplant, so some T cells may come from the graft donor. Sequences were derived from PBMCs, sampled 524 days after transplant. The receptor chain draws on TRBV2 and TRBJ2-1, with 14 bases in between that match TRBD2. The bases read TGTGCCATCGCGGGACTAGCGGGAGATGAGCAGTTCTTC. The encoded protein is CAIAGLAGDEQFF.